This TCR beta chain was documented in a study of cytomegalovirus exposure and HLA in healthy donors. Whole-study findings and limits: A later analysis reportedly identified an Asian-associated ancestry cluster as carrying fewer N-insertions than the roughly 700-donor mean.

As concerns this clone: The antigen is not known.

It was with 60 Vbeta and 13 Jbeta primers that the PCR ran. Sequencing used immunoSEQ multiplex PCR; TCRdb keeps in-frame clones, though not all of them. The data contain fewer than 250,000 clones, about 74% of them singletons. All donors participated as healthy donors of bone marrow. This CDR3 has 13 residues. V was clipped by 8 bases and J by 3 bases; unmatched bases: 7. Germline loops: CDR1 SGHRS, CDR2 YFSETQ. V gene TRBV5-1 combines with J gene TRBJ2-7; 8 bases map to TRBD2. Sequenced input: PBMCs. The clonotype originates from a man aged 35 to 55 in good health and CMV-seronegative. The CDR3 reads CASSSGSDYEQYF. CDR3 in DNA: TGCGCCAGTTCGAGCGGGAGTGACTACGAGCAGTACTTC.